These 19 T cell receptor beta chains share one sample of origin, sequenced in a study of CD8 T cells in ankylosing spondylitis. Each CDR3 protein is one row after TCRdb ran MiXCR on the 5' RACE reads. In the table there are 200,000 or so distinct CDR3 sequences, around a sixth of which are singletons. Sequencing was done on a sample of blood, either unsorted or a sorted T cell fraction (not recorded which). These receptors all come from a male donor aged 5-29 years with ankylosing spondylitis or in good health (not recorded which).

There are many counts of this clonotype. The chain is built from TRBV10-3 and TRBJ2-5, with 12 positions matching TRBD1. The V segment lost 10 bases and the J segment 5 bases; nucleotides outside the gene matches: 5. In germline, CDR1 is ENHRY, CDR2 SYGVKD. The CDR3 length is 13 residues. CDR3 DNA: TGTGCCAGCCGGGACAGGGGGCGGGAGACCCAGTACTTC. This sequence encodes CASRDRGRETQYF.

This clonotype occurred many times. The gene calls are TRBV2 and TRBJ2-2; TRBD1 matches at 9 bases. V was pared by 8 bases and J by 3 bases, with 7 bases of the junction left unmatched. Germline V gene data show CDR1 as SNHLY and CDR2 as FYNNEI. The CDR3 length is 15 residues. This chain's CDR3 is CASGPGTGYTGELFF. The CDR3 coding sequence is TGTGCCAGCGGACCCGGGACAGGGTACACCGGGGAGCTGTTTTTT.

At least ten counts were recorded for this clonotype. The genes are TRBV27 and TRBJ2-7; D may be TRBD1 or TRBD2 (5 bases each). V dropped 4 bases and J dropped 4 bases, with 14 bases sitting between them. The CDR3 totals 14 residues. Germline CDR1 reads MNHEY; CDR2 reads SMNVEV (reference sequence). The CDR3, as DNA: TGTGCCAGCAGTTCCTCCCTGGGACCTTACGAGCAGTACTTC. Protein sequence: CASSSSLGPYEQYF.

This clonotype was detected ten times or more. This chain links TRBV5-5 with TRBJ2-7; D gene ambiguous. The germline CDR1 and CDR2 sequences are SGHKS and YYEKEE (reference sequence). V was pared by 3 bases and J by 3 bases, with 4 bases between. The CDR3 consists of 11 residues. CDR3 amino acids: CASSSYYEQYV. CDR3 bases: TGTGCCAGCAGCTCATACTACGAGCAGTACGTC.

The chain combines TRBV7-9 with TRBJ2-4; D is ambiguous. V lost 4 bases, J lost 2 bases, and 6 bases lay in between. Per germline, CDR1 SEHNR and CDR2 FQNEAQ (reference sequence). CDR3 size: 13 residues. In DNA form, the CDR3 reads TGTGCCAGCAGCTCCCCTCCCAAAAACATTCAGTACTTC. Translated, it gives CASSSPPKNIQYF.

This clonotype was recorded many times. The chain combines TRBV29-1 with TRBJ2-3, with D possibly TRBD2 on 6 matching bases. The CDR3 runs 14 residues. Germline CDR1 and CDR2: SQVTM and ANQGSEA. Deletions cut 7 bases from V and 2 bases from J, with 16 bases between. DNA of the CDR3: TGCAGCGCGAACGGCGGGGCTCTCACAGATACGCAGTATTTT. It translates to CSANGGALTDTQYF.

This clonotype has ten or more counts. The CDR3 protein is CASSLRPGDTEAFF. The CDR3 nucleotides read TGTGCCAGCAGTTTACGGCCGGGAGACACTGAAGCTTTCTTT. The chain uses TRBV27 and TRBJ1-1; D gene uncertain. Trimming stripped 2 bases from V and 3 bases from J, with 10 bases between. Germline V gives CDR1 MNHEY, CDR2 SMNVEV (reference sequence). This CDR3 spans 14 amino acids.

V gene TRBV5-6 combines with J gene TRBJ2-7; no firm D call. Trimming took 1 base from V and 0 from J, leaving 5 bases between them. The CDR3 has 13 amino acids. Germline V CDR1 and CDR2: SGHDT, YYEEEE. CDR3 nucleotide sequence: TGTGCCAGCAGCTTGTTCCCCTCCTACGAGCAGTACGTC. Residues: CASSLFPSYEQYV.

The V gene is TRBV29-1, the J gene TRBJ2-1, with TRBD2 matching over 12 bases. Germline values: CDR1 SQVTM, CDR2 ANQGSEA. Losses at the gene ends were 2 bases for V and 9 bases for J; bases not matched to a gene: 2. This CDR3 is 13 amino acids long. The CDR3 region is CSVEILAGGEQFF. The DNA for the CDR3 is TGCAGCGTTGAAATACTAGCGGGAGGTGAGCAGTTCTTC.

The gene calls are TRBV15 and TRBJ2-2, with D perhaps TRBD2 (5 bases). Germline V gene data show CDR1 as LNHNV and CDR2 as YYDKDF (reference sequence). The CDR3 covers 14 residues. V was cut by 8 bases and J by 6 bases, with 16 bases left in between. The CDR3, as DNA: TGTGCCACCGAGCCGGGGTTGAAATCCGGGGAGCTGTTTTTT. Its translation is CATEPGLKSGELFF.

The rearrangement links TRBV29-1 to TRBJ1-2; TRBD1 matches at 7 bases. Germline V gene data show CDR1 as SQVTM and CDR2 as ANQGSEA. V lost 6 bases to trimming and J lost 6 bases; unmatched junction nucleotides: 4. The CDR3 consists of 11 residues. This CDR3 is CSVQGGNGYTF. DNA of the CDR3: TGCAGCGTCCAGGGGGGGAATGGCTACACCTTC.

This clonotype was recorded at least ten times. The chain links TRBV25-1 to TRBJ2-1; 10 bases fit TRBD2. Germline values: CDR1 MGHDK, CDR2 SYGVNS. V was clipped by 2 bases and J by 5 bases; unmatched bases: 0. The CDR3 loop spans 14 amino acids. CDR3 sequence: CASSELAGDNEQFF. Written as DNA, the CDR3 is TGTGCCAGCAGTGAACTAGCGGGGGACAATGAGCAGTTCTTC.

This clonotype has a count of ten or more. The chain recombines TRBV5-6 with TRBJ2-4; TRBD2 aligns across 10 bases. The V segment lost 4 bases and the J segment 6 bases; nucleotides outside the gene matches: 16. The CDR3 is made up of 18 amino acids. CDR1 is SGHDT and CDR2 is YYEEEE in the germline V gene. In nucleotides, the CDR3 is TGTGCCAGCAGCCGCCCCGAGGAACTAGCGGGAAAGGCAAACATTCAGTACTTC. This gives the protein CASSRPEELAGKANIQYF.

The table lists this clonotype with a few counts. CDR3 DNA: TGCAGCGTTGCGACAGGAAACGAGCAGTACTTC. It codes for CSVATGNEQYF. The V gene is TRBV29-1, the J gene TRBJ2-7; perhaps TRBD1 as D (6 bases). The CDR3 covers 11 residues. With 4 bases removed from V and 5 bases from J, the gap between germline ends came to 9 bases. Per germline, CDR1 SQVTM and CDR2 ANQGSEA.

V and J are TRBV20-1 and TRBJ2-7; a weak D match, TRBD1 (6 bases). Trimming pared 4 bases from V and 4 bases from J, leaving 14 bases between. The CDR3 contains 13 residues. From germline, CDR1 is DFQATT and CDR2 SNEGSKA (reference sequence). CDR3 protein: CSAKQGLSYEQYF. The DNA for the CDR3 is TGCAGTGCTAAACAGGGTTTATCGTACGAGCAGTACTTC.

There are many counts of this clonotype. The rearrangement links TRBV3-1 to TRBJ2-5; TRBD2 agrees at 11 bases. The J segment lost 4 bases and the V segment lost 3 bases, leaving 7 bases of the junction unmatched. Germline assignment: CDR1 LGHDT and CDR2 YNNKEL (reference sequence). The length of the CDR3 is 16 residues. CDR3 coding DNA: TGTGCCAGCAGCCACAGACTAGCGGGAAGGCGAGAGACCCAGTACTTC. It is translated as CASSHRLAGRRETQYF.

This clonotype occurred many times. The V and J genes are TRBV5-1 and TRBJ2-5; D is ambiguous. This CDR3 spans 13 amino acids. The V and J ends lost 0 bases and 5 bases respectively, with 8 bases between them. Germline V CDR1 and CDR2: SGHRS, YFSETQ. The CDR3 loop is CASSLGDMETQYF. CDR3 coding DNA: TGCGCCAGCAGCTTGGGCGATATGGAGACCCAGTACTTC.

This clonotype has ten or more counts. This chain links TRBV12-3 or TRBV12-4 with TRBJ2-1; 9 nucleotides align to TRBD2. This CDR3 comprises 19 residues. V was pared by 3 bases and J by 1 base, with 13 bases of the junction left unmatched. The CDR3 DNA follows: TGTGCCAGCAGTTTCCCTCAGGCGGGGAGCGGGAGGTCCTACAATGAGCAGTTCTTC. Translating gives CASSFPQAGSGRSYNEQFF.

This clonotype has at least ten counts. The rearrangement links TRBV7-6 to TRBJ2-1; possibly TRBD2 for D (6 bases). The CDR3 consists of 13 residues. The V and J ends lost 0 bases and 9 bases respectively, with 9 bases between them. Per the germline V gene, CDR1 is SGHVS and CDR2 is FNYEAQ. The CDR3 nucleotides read TGTGCCAGCAGCTTAGCGGGAGCGGGTGAGCAGTTCTTC. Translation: CASSLAGAGEQFF.